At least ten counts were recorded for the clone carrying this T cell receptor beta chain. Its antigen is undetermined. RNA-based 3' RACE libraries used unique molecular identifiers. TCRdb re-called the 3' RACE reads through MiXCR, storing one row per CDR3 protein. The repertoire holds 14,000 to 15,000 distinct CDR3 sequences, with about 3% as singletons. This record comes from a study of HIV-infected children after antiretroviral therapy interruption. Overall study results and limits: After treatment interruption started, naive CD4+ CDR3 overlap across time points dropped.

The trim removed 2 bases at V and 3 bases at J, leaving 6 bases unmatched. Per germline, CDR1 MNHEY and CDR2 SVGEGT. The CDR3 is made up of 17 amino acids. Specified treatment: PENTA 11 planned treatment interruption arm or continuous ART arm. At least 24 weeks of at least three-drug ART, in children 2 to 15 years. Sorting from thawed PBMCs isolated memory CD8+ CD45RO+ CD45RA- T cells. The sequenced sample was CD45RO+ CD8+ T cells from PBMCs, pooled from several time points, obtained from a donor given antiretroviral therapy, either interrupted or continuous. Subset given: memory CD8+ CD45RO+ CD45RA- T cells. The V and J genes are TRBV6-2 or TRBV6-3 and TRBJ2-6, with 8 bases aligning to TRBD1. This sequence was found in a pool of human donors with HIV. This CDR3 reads CASSYLGQGDGANVLTF. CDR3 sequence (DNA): TGTGCCAGCAGTTACCTAGGACAGGGAGATGGGGCCAACGTCCTGACTTTC.